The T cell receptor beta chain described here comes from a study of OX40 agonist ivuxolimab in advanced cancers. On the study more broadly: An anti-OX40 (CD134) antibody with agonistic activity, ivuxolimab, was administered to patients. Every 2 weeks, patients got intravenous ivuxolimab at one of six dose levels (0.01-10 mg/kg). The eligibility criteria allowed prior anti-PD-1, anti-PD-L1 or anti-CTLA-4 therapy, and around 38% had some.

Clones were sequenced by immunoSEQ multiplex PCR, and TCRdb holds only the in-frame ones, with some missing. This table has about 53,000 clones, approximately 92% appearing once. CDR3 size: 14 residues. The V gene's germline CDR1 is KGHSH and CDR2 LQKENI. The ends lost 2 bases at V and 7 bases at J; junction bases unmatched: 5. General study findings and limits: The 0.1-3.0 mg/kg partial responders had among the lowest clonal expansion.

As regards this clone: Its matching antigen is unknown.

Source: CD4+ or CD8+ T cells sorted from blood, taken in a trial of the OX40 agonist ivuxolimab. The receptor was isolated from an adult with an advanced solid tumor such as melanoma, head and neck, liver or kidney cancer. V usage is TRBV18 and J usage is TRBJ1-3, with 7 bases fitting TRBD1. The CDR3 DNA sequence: TGTGCCAGCTCACCAGGGACAGCCCGGAACACCATATATTTT. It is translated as CASSPGTARNTIYF. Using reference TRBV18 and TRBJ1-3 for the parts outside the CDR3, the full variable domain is NAGVMQNPRHLVRRRGQEARLRCSPMKGHSHVYWYRQLPEEGLKFMVYLQKENIIDESGMPKERFSAEFPKEGPSILRIQQVVRGDSAAYFCASSPGTARNTIYFGEGSWLTVV.